The subject of this entry is one TCR beta chain. The antigen remains unidentified. Germline lookup yields CDR1 GTSNPN and CDR2 SVGIG (reference sequence). Unmatched junction bases numbered 7, after V lost 3 bases and J lost 7 bases. The CDR3 is 14 amino acids. It was healthy bone marrow donors who served as donors. With 60 Vbeta and 13 Jbeta primers, the PCR was carried out. Original processing notes: Later work found 80 million to 85 million unique TCR beta chains, with some 11 million shared. TCRdb's table, derived via immunoSEQ multiplex PCR, lists solely in-frame clones and lacks some. The DNA gave D and trimming, while V, J and clone size come from that table. This sample carries about 160,000 clones, around four fifths of them seen once, and the ten largest clones take around 1.5%. These data are taken from a study of cytomegalovirus exposure and HLA in healthy donors. Study results and caveats: Roughly uniform depth of sequencing across donors was assumed in presence/absence analyses. Later analysis associated a missense DCLRE1C variant with TCR beta V- and J-gene trimming.

The chain links TRBV30 to TRBJ1-5; 9 nucleotides match TRBD1. Sample: PBMCs. The sequence was obtained from a woman aged 25-40 years in good health and CMV-seronegative. The CDR3 nucleotides are TGTGCCTGGAGGGACAGGGGTGGGGACCAGCCCCAGCATTTT. This gives the protein CAWRDRGGDQPQHF.